Listed below are T cell receptor beta chains from one sample, sequenced in a study of cytomegalovirus exposure and HLA in healthy donors. Assay: immunoSEQ multiplex PCR; the TCRdb copy retains only in-frame clones and omits some. The table has fewer than 150,000 clones, roughly 80% seen once. Sequenced material: PBMCs. The receptor source for this set is a middle-aged man in good health and CMV-seropositive. Each CDR3 is given with its conserved first and last residue. The order of the fields is J gene, V gene, D gene, clone size, CDR3 DNA, CDR3 protein. D genes are given only for firm matches. Size values are once, few and many counts, or a class for expanded clones, and some rows have none.

J: TRBJ1-2
V: TRBV5-1
D: TRBD1
size: .
DNA: TGCGCCAGCAGCATTGGACAGGGAACTAACTATGGCTACACCTTC
CDR3: CASSIGQGTNYGYTF

J: TRBJ2-7
V: TRBV27
D: .
size: .
DNA: TGTGCCAGCATAGAAGCCAACGAGCAGTACTTC
CDR3: CASIEANEQYF

J: TRBJ1-1
V: TRBV19
D: .
size: .
DNA: TGTGCCAGTAGATACGGACAGTACACTGAAGCTTTCTTT
CDR3: CASRYGQYTEAFF

J: TRBJ1-2
V: TRBV18
D: TRBD1
size: .
DNA: TGTGCCAGCTCACCACCCCAGGGGGCAAATGGCTACACCTTC
CDR3: CASSPPQGANGYTF

J: TRBJ1-2
V: TRBV29-1
D: TRBD1
size: .
DNA: TGCAGCGTACGGGGACAGGGATGGCTTTCCAGTCCAATTGGCTACACCTTC
CDR3: CSVRGQGWLSSPIGYTF

J: TRBJ2-5
V: TRBV19
D: .
size: .
DNA: TGTGCCAGTAGTCCCCGACGGGAGCTCCAAGAGACCCAGTACTTC
CDR3: CASSPRRELQETQYF

J: TRBJ1-4
V: TRBV14
D: .
size: .
DNA: TGTGCCAGCAGCCAAGATTCGGCAGTCTGGGCCGAAAAACTGTTTTTT
CDR3: CASSQDSAVWAEKLFF

J: TRBJ2-7
V: TRBV6-5
D: TRBD1
size: many
DNA: TGTGCCAGCAGTTCCTACACAGGGGGTTGGGAGCAGTACTTC
CDR3: CASSSYTGGWEQYF

J: TRBJ2-5
V: TRBV7-9
D: TRBD2
size: few
DNA: TGTGCCAGCAGCTTAGCGGGGGGGGAGACCCAGTACTTC
CDR3: CASSLAGGETQYF

J: TRBJ2-1
V: TRBV9
D: .
size: .
DNA: TGTGCCAGCAGCGCATTCCAGACTACTTACAATGAGCAGTTCTTC
CDR3: CASSAFQTTYNEQFF